This TCR beta chain is drawn from a study of T cells in localized non-small cell lung cancer. Study conclusions and caveats: Sequencing involved a lone tumor region, leaving heterogeneity possible. The highest T cell clonality was in uninvolved adjacent lung, above tumor.

CDR3 length equals 13 residues. This clone was picked up a small number of times. Its antigen is not known. Repertoires were generated with immunoSEQ multiplex PCR, while TCRdb's copy carries only in-frame clones and drops some. In the table there are roughly 3,100 clones, under 35% of which are singletons. The TCR was taken from a man aged 35-75 years with stage I lung adenocarcinoma. V usage is TRBV8-2 and J usage is TRBJ1-1; whether TRBD1, the table's D call, matches the DNA was not checked. TRBV8-2 is assigned pseudogene status. The sequences come from lung tumor tissue, collected before any cancer treatment. The CDR3 here is CASSLDRGTEAFF. CDR3 DNA: TGTGCCAGCAGTTTAGATAGGGGCACTGAAGCTTTCTTT.